This T cell receptor (beta chain) was observed in a study of T cells in Graves' hyperthyroidism and ophthalmopathy. Template material for amplifying TCR beta CDR3 regions consisted of RNA transcripts. The TCR CDR3 was amplified in a first-round RT-PCR using the HTBI primer set. One entry per CDR3 protein, called by TCRdb with MiXCR from the multiplex PCR reads. The top ten hold roughly 47% of the sample, which has under 550,000 distinct CDR3 sequences, just under 20% seen once. The CDR3 is made up of 13 amino acids. V dropped 7 bases and J dropped 5 bases, with 15 bases sitting between them. Germline CDR1 and CDR2: GTSNPN and SVGIG (reference sequence). The study based diagnoses on clinical symptoms, serum thyroxine and TRAb, thyroid ultrasound and orbital computed tomography. PBMCs were obtained from over 8.5 ml fresh peripheral blood. This clonotype was seen ten or more times.

Source material: blood. The origin of this receptor is a man aged 35 to 55 with Graves' ophthalmopathy. The rearrangement joins TRBV30 to TRBJ2-1; perhaps TRBD2 as D (5 bases). The DNA for the CDR3 is TGTGCCTTCAATCGCGGGCAGAACAATGAGCAGTTCTTC. Protein product: CAFNRGQNNEQFF.